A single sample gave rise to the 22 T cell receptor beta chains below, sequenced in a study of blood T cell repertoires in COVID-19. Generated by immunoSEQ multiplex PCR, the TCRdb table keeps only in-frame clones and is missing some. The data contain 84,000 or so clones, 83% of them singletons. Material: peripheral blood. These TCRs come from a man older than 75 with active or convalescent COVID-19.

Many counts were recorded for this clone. CDR3 coding DNA: TGTGCCAGCAGCTTAGGTCCGGGACTAGCGGGATGTTACACCGGGGAGCTGTTTTTT. It is translated as CASSLGPGLAGCYTGELFF. The rearrangement joins TRBV7-4 to TRBJ2-2; 13 bases map to TRBD2. CDR1 and CDR2 from the germline V gene are SGHVT and SQSDAQ. This CDR3 is 19 amino acids long. V shed 1 base and J 3 bases; nucleotides not matched to a gene: 8. The full variable domain, its missing parts supplied by reference TRBV7-4 and TRBJ2-2, is GAGVSQSPRYKVAKRGRDVALRCDSISGHVTLYWYRQTLGQGSEVLTYSQSDAQRDKSGRPSGRFSAERPERSVSTLKIQRTEQGDSAVYLCASSLGPGLAGCYTGELFFGEGSRLTVL.

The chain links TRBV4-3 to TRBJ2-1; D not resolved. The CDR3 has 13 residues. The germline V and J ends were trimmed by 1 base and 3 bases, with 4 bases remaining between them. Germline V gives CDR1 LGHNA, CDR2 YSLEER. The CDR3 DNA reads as TGCGCCAGCAGCCAAGCTCGCTACAATGAGCAGTTCTTC. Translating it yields CASSQARYNEQFF.

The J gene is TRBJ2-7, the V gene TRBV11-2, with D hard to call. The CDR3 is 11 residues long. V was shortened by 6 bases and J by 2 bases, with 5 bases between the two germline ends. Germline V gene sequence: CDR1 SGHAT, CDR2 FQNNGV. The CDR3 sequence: CASSFTYEQYF. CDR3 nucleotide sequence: TGTGCCAGCAGTTTTACCTACGAGCAGTACTTC.

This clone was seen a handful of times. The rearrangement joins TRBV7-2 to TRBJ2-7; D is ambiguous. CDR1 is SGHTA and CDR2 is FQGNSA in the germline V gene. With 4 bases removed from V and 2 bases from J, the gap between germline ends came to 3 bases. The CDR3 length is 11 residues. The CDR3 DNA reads TGTGCCAGCAGCTCCACCTACGAGCAGTACTTC. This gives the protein CASSSTYEQYF.

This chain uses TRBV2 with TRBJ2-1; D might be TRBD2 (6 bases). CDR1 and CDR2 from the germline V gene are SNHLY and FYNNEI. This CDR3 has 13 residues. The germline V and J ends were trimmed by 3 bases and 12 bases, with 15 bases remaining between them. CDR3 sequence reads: CASSESQPTRQFF. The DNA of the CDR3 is TGTGCCAGCAGTGAGTCGCAGCCGACTAGGCAGTTCTTC.

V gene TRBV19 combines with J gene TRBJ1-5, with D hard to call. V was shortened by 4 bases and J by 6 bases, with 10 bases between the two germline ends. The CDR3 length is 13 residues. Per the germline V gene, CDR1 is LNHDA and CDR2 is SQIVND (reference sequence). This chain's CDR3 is CASSTLSSQPQHF. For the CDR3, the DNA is TGTGCCAGTAGTACCCTTTCCAGTCAGCCCCAGCATTTT.

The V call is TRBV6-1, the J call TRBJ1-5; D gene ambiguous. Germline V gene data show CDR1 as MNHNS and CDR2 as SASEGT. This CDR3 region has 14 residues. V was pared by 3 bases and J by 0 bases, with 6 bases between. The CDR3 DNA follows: TGTGCCAGCAGTGAGAAGCCTAGCAATCAGCCCCAGCATTTT. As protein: CASSEKPSNQPQHF.

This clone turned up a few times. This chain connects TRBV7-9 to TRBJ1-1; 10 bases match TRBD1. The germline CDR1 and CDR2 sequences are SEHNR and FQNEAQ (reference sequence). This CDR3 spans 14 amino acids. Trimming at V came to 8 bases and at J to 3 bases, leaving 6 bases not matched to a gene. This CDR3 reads CASDRGRIDTEAFF. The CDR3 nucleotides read TGTGCCAGCGACAGGGGGCGAATCGACACTGAAGCTTTCTTT.

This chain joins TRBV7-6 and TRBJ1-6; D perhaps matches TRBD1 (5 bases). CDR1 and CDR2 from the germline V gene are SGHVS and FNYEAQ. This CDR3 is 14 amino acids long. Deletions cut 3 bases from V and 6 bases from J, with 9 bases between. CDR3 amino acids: CASSLDIPNSPLHF. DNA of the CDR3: TGTGCCAGCAGCTTGGACATACCTAATTCACCCCTCCACTTT.

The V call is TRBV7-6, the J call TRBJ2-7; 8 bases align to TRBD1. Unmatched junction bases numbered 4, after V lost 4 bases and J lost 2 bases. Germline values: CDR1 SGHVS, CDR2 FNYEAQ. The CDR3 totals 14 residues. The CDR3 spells CASSSETGAYEQYF. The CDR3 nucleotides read TGTGCCAGCAGCTCGGAGACAGGGGCCTACGAGCAGTACTTC.

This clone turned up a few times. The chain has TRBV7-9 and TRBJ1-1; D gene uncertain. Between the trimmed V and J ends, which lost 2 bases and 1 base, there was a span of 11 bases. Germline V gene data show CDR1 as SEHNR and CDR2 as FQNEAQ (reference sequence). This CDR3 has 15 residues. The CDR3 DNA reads TGTGCCAGCAGCTTAACGCAGAATCCGAACACTGAAGCTTTCTTT. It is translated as CASSLTQNPNTEAFF.

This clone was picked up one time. This CDR3 is CASSQGQGGNIQYF. The CDR3 region has the DNA TGTGCCAGCAGCCAGGGACAGGGGGGAAACATTCAGTACTTC. J is TRBJ2-4 and V is TRBV3-1 (or the pseudogene TRBV3-2); 11 bases are a match to TRBD1. The CDR3 has 14 residues. V shed 3 bases and J 6 bases; nucleotides not matched to a gene: 1. The V gene's germline CDR1 is LGHDT and CDR2 YNNKEL (reference sequence).

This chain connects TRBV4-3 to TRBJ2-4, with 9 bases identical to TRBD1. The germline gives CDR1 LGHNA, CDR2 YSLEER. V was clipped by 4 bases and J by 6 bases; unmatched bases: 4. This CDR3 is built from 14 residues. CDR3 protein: CASSPGTGSNIQYF. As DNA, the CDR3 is TGCGCCAGCAGCCCTGGGACAGGGTCAAACATTCAGTACTTC.

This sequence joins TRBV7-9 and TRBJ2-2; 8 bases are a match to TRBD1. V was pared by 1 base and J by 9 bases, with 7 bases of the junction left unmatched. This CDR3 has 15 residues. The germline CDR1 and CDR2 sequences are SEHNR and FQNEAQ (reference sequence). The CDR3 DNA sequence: TGTGCCAGCAGCTTAGGATCGTCAGGGGGCCGGGAGCTGTTTTTT. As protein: CASSLGSSGGRELFF.

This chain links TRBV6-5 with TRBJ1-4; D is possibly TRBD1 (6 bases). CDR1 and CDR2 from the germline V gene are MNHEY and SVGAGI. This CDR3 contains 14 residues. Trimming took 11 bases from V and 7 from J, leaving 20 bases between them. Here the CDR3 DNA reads TGTGCCCGATCCTTCACAGGGCTGGGTGAAAAACTGTTTTTT. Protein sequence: CARSFTGLGEKLFF.

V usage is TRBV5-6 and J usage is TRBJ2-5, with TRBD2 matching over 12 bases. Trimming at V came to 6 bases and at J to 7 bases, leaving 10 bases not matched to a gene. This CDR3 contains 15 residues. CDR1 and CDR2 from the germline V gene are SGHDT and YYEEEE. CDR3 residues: CASTKRLAGGTTQYF. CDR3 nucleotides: TGTGCCAGCACTAAAAGGCTAGCGGGGGGGACGACCCAGTACTTC.

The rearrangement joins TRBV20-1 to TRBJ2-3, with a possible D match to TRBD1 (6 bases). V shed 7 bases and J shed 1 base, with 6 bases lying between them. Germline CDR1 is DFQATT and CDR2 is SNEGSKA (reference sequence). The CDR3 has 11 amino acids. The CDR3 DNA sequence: TGCAGTGGGACAGGCACAGATACGCAGTATTTT. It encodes CSGTGTDTQYF.

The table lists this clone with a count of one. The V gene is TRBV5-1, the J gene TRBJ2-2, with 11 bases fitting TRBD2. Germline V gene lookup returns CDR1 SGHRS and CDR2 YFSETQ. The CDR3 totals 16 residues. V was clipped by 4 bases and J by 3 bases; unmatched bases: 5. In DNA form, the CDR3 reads TGCGCCAGCAGCGTAACTAGCGGGAGTTACACCGGGGAGCTGTTTTTT. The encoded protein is CASSVTSGSYTGELFF.

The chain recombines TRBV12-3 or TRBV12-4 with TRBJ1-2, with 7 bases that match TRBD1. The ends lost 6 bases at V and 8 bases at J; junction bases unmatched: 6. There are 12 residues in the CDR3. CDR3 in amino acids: CASRTGTSGYTF. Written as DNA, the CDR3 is TGTGCCAGCAGGACAGGGACGAGCGGCTACACCTTC.

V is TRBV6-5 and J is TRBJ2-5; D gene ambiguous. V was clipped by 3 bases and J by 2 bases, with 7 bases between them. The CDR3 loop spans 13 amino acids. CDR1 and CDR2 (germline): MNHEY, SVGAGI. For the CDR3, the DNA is TGTGCCAGCAGTTATTTACAGCAAGAGACCCAGTACTTC. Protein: CASSYLQQETQYF.

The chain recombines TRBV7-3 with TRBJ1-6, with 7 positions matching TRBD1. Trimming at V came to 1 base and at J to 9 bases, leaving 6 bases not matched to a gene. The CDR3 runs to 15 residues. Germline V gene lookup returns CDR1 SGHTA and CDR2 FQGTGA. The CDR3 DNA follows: TGTGCCAGCAGCTTAAGACAGGGAGGCGTTTCACCCCTCCACTTT. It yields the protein CASSLRQGGVSPLHF. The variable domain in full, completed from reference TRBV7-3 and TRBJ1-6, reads GAGVSQTPSNKVTEKGKYVELRCDPISGHTALYWYRQSLGQGPEFLIYFQGTGAADDSGLPNDRFFAVRPEGSVSTLKIQRTERGDSAVYLCASSLRQGGVSPLHFGNGTRLTVT.

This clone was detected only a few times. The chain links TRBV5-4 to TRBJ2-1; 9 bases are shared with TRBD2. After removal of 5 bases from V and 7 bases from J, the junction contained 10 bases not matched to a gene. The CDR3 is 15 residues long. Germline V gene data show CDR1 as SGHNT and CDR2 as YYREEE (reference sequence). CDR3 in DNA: TGTGCCAGCAGGTCTTCTGCGGGAGGGAAGAATGAGCAGTTCTTC. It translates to CASRSSAGGKNEQFF.